The source of this TCR beta chain is a study of cytomegalovirus exposure and HLA in healthy donors. 60 Vbeta and 13 Jbeta primers were used in PCR. The method was immunoSEQ multiplex PCR; TCRdb's version includes in-frame clones alone and lacks a portion of them. The table records some 200,000 clones, roughly 80% of them present only once. The germline gives CDR1 SGHTA, CDR2 FQGTGA. The V end lost 3 bases, the J end lost 8 bases, and 11 bases lay between the germline ends. The CDR3 is made up of 13 amino acids. Sequences were obtained from PBMCs. The clonotype originates from a man between 40 and 49 years old in good health and CMV-seropositive. This chain connects TRBV7-3 to TRBJ2-1; D call uncertain. CDR3 bases: TGTGCCAGCAGCTTTGTCGCAAGCCATGAGCAGTTCTTC. It is translated as CASSFVASHEQFF.